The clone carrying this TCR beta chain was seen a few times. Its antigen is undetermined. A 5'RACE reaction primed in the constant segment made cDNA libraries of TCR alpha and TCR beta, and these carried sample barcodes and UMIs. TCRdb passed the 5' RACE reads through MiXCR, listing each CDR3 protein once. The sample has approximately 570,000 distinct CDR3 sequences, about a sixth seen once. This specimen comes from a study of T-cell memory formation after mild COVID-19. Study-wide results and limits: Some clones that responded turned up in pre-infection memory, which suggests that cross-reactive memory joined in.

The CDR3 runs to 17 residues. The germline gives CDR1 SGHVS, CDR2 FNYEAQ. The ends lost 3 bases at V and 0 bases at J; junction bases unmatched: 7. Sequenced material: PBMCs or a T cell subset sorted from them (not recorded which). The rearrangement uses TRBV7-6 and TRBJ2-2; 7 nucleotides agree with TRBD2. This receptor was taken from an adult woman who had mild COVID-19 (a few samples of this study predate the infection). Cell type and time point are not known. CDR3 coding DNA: TGTGCCAGCAGCTTCTCCGGACTAGTACCGAACACCGGGGAGCTGTTTTTT. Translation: CASSFSGLVPNTGELFF.